This T cell receptor beta chain was recovered during a study of T-cell memory formation after mild COVID-19. The overall study: Clusters were largely donor specific.

Study findings and constraints: Shrinking CD4+ clones were chiefly CM and EM; CD8+ ones were chiefly EMRA.

TCRdb independently ran MiXCR on the 5' RACE reads; one entry per CDR3 protein. The data show about 430,000 distinct CDR3 sequences, with roughly 17% seen just once and about 22% held by the top ten. This CDR3 spans 11 amino acids. Germline CDR1 and CDR2: ENHRY and SYGVKD. V shed 10 bases, J shed 9 bases, and the junction held 6 bases outside the gene matches. Concerning this clonotype: The antigen remains unidentified.

This rearrangement joins TRBV10-3 to TRBJ2-1, with 7 bases that match TRBD1. Sequences were obtained from PBMCs or a T cell subset sorted from them (not recorded which). The sequence came from a young man who had mild COVID-19 (a few samples of this study predate the infection). Cell type and time point are not known. CDR3 nucleotides: TGTGCCACCCGACAGGGTACTGAGCAGTTCTTC. It translates to CATRQGTEQFF.